These T cell receptor beta chains were read from a single sample in a study of regulatory T cells in long-lasting Graves disease. TCRdb re-analysed the multiplex PCR reads in MiXCR, keeping a single row per CDR3 protein. Of around 400,000 distinct CDR3 sequences in the sample, around 24% were seen once. Material: peripheral blood mononuclear cells (PBMCs), obtained when the disease was refractory, from a patient treated with antithyroid drugs. These receptors came from a female donor with Graves disease. The CDR3 runs from the conserved cysteine through the conserved F or W. The D gene is left open where the match is weak. Expanded clones get a size class; other rows say once, few or many, or leave the size out.

J: TRBJ2-3
V: TRBV12-3/TRBV12-4
D: NA
size: few
CDR3: CASSARTDTQYF
DNA: TGTGCCAGCAGTGCCCGCACAGATACGCAGTATTTT

J: TRBJ2-5
V: TRBV3-1
D: NA
size: many
CDR3: CASSQGKVGETQYF
DNA: TGTGCCAGCAGCCAAGGGAAGGTTGGAGAGACCCAGTACTTC

J: TRBJ2-7
V: TRBV6-1
D: TRBD2
size: NA
CDR3: CASTELAGESYEQYF
DNA: TGTGCCAGCACCGAACTAGCGGGAGAATCCTACGAGCAGTACTTC

J: TRBJ2-2
V: TRBV19
D: TRBD2
size: NA
CDR3: CASSQGLAGGLSGELFF
DNA: TGTGCCAGTAGTCAAGGACTAGCGGGAGGTTTAAGCGGGGAGCTGTTTTTT

J: TRBJ2-2
V: TRBV28
D: TRBD1
size: NA
CDR3: CASSLWDRGTDTGKLFF
DNA: TGTGCCAGCAGTCTCTGGGACAGGGGGACGGACACCGGGAAGCTGTTTTTT

J: TRBJ1-2
V: TRBV2
D: NA
size: many
CDR3: CASSELTDVYGYTF
DNA: TGTGCCAGCAGTGAGCTGACGGATGTCTATGGCTACACCTTC

J: TRBJ1-3
V: TRBV12-3/TRBV12-4
D: NA
size: NA
CDR3: CASSPRGGVSGNTIYF
DNA: TGTGCCAGCAGTCCGCGTGGGGGGGTCTCTGGAAACACCATATATTTT

J: TRBJ1-4
V: TRBV28
D: NA
size: many
CDR3: CASSSGASNEKLFF
DNA: TGTGCCAGCTCTTCCGGGGCATCTAATGAAAAACTGTTTTTT

J: TRBJ2-5
V: TRBV28
D: TRBD1
size: NA
CDR3: CASSFLKTGSAKTQYF
DNA: TGTGCCAGCAGTTTCCTTAAGACAGGGTCTGCAAAGACCCAGTACTTC

J: TRBJ2-2
V: TRBV12-3/TRBV12-4
D: TRBD2
size: few
CDR3: CALRAGLAGELFF
DNA: TGTGCCCTGAGAGCGGGGCTAGCCGGGGAGCTGTTTTTT

J: TRBJ1-4
V: TRBV29-1
D: TRBD1
size: few
CDR3: CSVYRGTETNEKLFF
DNA: TGCAGCGTTTATCGAGGGACAGAAACTAATGAAAAACTGTTTTTT

J: TRBJ2-6
V: TRBV24-1
D: NA
size: few
CDR3: CATSDDRYGANVLTF
DNA: TGTGCCACCAGTGATGACAGGTATGGGGCCAACGTCCTGACTTTC

J: TRBJ2-1
V: TRBV14
D: TRBD2
size: NA
CDR3: CASSHLWEGNNEQFF
DNA: TGTGCCAGCAGCCATCTGTGGGAGGGCAACAATGAGCAGTTCTTC

J: TRBJ1-6
V: TRBV5-1
D: NA
size: NA
CDR3: CASSSGGFDSPLHF
DNA: TGCGCCAGCAGCTCGGGGGGATTCGATTCACCCCTCCACTTT

J: TRBJ1-1
V: TRBV29-1
D: NA
size: NA
CDR3: CSVEGSRLGAFF
DNA: TGCAGCGTTGAAGGATCGAGGTTGGGAGCTTTCTTT

J: TRBJ1-1
V: TRBV6-2/TRBV6-3
D: NA
size: many
CDR3: CASSSGQMNTEAFF
DNA: TGTGCCAGCAGTTCCGGACAGATGAACACTGAAGCTTTCTTT